Presented here are 15 T cell receptor beta chains from one specimen sequenced in a study of blood T cell repertoires in COVID-19. Libraries were prepared by immunoSEQ multiplex PCR; TCRdb keeps only in-frame clonotypes and omits some of them. The table records some 96,000 clones, about 88% of them present only once. The sample was peripheral blood. These receptor sequences come from a man between 25 and 39 years old in a cohort sampled during active COVID-19.

The rearrangement links TRBV6-5 to TRBJ2-6; 8 bases align to TRBD1. V gave up 7 bases and J gave up 2 bases; unmatched junction bases: 4. Germline V CDR1 and CDR2: MNHEY, SVGAGI. This CDR3 is 15 amino acids long. The CDR3 protein is CASTSRGPGANVLTF. The CDR3 nucleotides read TGTGCCAGCACTTCCAGGGGGCCTGGGGCCAACGTCCTGACTTTC.

This chain joins TRBV6-2 or TRBV6-3 and TRBJ1-2; 8 bases line up with TRBD1. Germline CDR1 is MNHEY and CDR2 is SVGEGT. V shed 2 bases and J 7 bases; nucleotides not matched to a gene: 15. This CDR3 has 17 amino acids. For the CDR3, the DNA is TGTGCCAGCAGTTACAATCAGGGGGCAGTTCGGATGCTTGGCTACACCTTC. Amino acid sequence: CASSYNQGAVRMLGYTF.

The chain recombines TRBV6-1 with TRBJ2-3; tentative D call: TRBD1 (5 bases). The CDR3 is 15 amino acids. Between the trimmed V and J ends, which lost 2 bases and 0 bases, there was a span of 9 bases. Germline-derived CDR1 and CDR2 are MNHNS and SASEGT. In nucleotides, the CDR3 is TGTGCCAGCAGTGAATTTCAGGGTAGCACAGATACGCAGTATTTT. It translates to CASSEFQGSTDTQYF.

The chain recombines TRBV5-4 with TRBJ2-1; the match to TRBD2 covers 11 bases. The ends lost 5 bases at V and 7 bases at J; junction bases unmatched: 8. The CDR3 runs to 15 residues. The germline CDR1 and CDR2 sequences are SGHNT and YYREEE (reference sequence). This chain's CDR3 is CASSRLAGGGNEQFF. In DNA form, the CDR3 reads TGTGCCAGCAGTCGCCTAGCGGGGGGCGGGAATGAGCAGTTCTTC.

The gene calls are TRBV6-2 or TRBV6-3 and TRBJ2-3; 11 bases map to TRBD1. CDR1 is MNHEY and CDR2 is SVGEGT in the germline V gene. Trimming removed 5 bases from V and 3 bases from J; junction bases left unmatched: 13. The CDR3 extends over 18 amino acids. The CDR3 DNA is TGTGCCAGCAGTCGCCTCCCCCGGACAGGGGGCAGGACAGATACGCAGTATTTT. Encoded protein: CASSRLPRTGGRTDTQYF.

This clone turned up a few times. Other nucleotide sequences from this sample produce the same CDR3. V gene TRBV28 combines with J gene TRBJ2-3, with TRBD1 matching 8 bases. Trimming removed 2 bases from V and 6 bases from J; junction bases left unmatched: 10. Germline-derived CDR1 and CDR2 are MDHEN and SYDVKM. CDR3 size: 16 residues. The CDR3 coding sequence is TGTGCCAGCAGTTTACCAGGGACAGGACTTGGGGATACGCAGTATTTT. It specifies CASSLPGTGLGDTQYF.

For the CDR3, the DNA is TGTGCCAGCAGTGAAGCCCAGTTTTGGGGCAGCTCCTACGAGCAGTACTTC. It translates to CASSEAQFWGSSYEQYF. J is TRBJ2-7 and V is TRBV6-1; D perhaps matches TRBD1 (5 bases). Germline assignment: CDR1 MNHNS and CDR2 SASEGT. CDR3 length equals 17 residues. Trimming removed 0 bases from V and 0 bases from J, with 15 bases in between.

This chain links TRBV6-5 with TRBJ2-5, with 11 bases lining up with TRBD2. CDR3 length equals 15 residues. With 11 bases clipped from V and 2 bases from J, the junction kept 10 bases outside the gene matches. Germline V gene lookup returns CDR1 MNHEY and CDR2 SVGAGI. The CDR3 reads CAGSTIAGGQETQYF. CDR3 sequence (DNA): TGTGCCGGATCTACCATAGCGGGGGGGCAAGAGACCCAGTACTTC.

V usage is TRBV5-1 and J usage is TRBJ2-7; D possibly corresponds to TRBD2 (7 bases). The V end lost 3 bases, the J end lost 6 bases, and 13 bases lay between the germline ends. CDR1 and CDR2 (germline): SGHRS, YFSETQ. The CDR3 totals 13 residues. The CDR3 DNA reads as TGCGCCAGCAGCTCCGGAGGGGGGGGCGAGCAGTACTTC. It specifies CASSSGGGGEQYF.

The rearrangement joins TRBV13 to TRBJ1-1; D remains unclear. The CDR3 spans 11 residues. Germline CDR1 PRHDT, CDR2 FYEKMQ (reference sequence). V was pared by 1 base and J by 8 bases, with 5 bases between. The CDR3 sequence: CASSLVREAFF. CDR3 DNA: TGTGCCAGCAGCTTAGTCAGGGAAGCTTTCTTT.

This clone was seen a single time. The chain joins TRBV4-3 to TRBJ1-2, with D possibly TRBD1 on 6 matching bases. Per germline, CDR1 LGHNA and CDR2 YSLEER. The CDR3 is made up of 14 amino acids. The V gene lost 2 bases and the J gene lost 2 bases, with 9 bases spanning the gap. CDR3 DNA: TGCGCCAGCAGCCAACCAGGACAGAACTATGGCTACACCTTC. This codes for CASSQPGQNYGYTF.

This chain connects TRBV30 to TRBJ1-1; D is unclear. Germline V gene lookup returns CDR1 GTSNPN and CDR2 SVGIG (reference sequence). Trimming removed 1 base from V and 0 bases from J, with 9 bases in between. The CDR3 runs 14 residues. The CDR3 DNA is TGTGCCTGGAGTGGAGGATACATGAACACTGAAGCTTTCTTT. Protein product: CAWSGGYMNTEAFF.

V and J are TRBV5-8 and TRBJ2-6; 7 bases are a match to TRBD1. CDR1 and CDR2 from the germline V gene are SGHTS and YDEGEE. This CDR3 is 16 amino acids long. The trim removed 4 bases at V and 0 bases at J, leaving 4 bases unmatched. The CDR3 region has the DNA TGTGCCAGCAGCCAGGACAGGACCTCTGGGGCCAACGTCCTGACTTTC. Amino acids: CASSQDRTSGANVLTF.

This rearrangement joins TRBV7-9 to TRBJ2-7; a possible D gene is TRBD1 (5 bases). From germline, CDR1 is SEHNR and CDR2 FQNEAQ (reference sequence). Trimming cost V 5 bases and J 3 bases, with 14 bases left between them. The CDR3 extends over 14 amino acids. CDR3: CASSPRAPIYEQYF. The CDR3, as DNA: TGTGCCAGCAGCCCCAGGGCCCCGATCTACGAGCAGTACTTC.

CDR3 coding DNA: TGTGCCAGCAGCCGGGACAGGGAGGGCTACACCTTC. Protein product: CASSRDREGYTF. The V gene is TRBV6-5, the J gene TRBJ1-2; 9 positions match TRBD1. V lost 6 bases and J lost 8; bases outside the gene matches: 4. The CDR3 length is 12 residues. The V gene's germline CDR1 is MNHEY and CDR2 SVGAGI.